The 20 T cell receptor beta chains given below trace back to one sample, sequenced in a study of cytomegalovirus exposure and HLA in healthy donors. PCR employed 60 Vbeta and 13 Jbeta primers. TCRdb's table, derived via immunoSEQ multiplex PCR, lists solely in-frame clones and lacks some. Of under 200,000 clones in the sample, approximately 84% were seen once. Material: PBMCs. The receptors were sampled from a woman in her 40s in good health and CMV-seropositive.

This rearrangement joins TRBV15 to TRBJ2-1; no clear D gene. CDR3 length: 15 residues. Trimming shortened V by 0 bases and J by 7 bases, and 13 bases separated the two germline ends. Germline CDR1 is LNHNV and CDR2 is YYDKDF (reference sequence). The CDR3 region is CATSREDLRGNEQFF. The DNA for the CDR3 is TGTGCCACCAGCAGAGAAGACCTGCGAGGTAATGAGCAGTTCTTC.

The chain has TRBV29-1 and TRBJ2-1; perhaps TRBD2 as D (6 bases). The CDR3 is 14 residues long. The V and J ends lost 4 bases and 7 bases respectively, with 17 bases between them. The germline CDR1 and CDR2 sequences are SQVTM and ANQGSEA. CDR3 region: CSVAWGRGTNEQFF. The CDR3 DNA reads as TGCAGCGTTGCCTGGGGTCGGGGGACTAATGAGCAGTTCTTC.

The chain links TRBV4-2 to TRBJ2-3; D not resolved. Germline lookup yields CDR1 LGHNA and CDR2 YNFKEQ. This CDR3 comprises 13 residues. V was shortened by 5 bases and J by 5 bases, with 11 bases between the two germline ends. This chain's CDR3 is CASSLLVGDTQYF. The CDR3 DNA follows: TGTGCCAGCAGCTTGCTCGTCGGAGATACGCAGTATTTT.

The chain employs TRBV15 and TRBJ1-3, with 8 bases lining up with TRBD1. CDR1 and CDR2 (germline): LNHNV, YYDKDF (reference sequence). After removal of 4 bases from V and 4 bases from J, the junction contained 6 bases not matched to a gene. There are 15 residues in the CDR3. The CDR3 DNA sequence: TGTGCCACCAGCACCCGTGGGACAGGCGGAAACACCATATATTTT. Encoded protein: CATSTRGTGGNTIYF.

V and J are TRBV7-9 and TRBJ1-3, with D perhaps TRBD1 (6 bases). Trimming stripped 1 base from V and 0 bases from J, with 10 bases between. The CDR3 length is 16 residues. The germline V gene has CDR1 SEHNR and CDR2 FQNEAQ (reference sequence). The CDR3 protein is CASSLEGGSSGNTIYF. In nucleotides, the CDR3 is TGTGCCAGCAGCTTAGAAGGGGGAAGCTCTGGAAACACCATATATTTT.

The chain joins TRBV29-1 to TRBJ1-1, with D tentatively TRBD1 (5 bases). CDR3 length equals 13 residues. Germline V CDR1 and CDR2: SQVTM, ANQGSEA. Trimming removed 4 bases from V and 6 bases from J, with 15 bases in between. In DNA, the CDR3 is TGCAGCGTTGGTCGGGCAGGGAGGCCTGAAGCTTTCTTT. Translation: CSVGRAGRPEAFF. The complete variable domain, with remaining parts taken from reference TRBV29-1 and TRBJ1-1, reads SAVISQKPSRDICQRGTSLTIQCQVDSQVTMMFWYRQQPGQSLTLIATANQGSEATYESGFVIDKFPISRPNLTFSTLTVSNMSPEDSSIYLCSVGRAGRPEAFFGQGTRLTVV.

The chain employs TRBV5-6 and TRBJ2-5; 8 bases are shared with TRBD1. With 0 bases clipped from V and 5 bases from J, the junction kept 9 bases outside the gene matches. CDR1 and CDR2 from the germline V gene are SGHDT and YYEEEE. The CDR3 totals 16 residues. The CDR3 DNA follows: TGTGCCAGCAGCTTGGTGGCCCAGGACAGGGTGGAGACCCAGTACTTC. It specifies CASSLVAQDRVETQYF.

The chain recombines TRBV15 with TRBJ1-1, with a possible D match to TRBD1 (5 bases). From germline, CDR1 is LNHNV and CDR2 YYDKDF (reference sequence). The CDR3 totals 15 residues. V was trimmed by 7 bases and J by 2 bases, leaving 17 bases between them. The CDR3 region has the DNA TGTGCCACCAAGGCCAGGGCCGTGGGAAACACTGAAGCTTTCTTT. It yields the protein CATKARAVGNTEAFF. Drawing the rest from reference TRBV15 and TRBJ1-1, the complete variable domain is DAMVIQNPRYQVTQFGKPVTLSCSQTLNHNVMYWYQQKSSQAPKLLFHYYDKDFNNEADTPDNFQSRRPNTSFCFLDIRSPGLGDTAMYLCATKARAVGNTEAFFGQGTRLTVV.

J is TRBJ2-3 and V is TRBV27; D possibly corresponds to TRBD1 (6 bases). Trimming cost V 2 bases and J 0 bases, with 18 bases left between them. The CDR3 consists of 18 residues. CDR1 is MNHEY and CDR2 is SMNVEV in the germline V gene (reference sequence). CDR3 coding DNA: TGTGCCAGCAGTTTACGTCAGGGGCTCATTATTAGCACAGATACGCAGTATTTT. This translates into CASSLRQGLIISTDTQYF.

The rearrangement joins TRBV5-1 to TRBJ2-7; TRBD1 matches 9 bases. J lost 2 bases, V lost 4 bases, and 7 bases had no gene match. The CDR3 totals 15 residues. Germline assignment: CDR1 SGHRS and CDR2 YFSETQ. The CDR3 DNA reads TGCGCCAGCAGCCTAGCCGGGACAGGGACCTACGAGCAGTACTTC. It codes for CASSLAGTGTYEQYF. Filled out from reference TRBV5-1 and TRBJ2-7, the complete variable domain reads KAGVTQTPRYLIKTRGQQVTLSCSPISGHRSVSWYQQTPGQGLQFLFEYFSETQRNKGNFPGRFSGRQFSNSRSEMNVSTLELGDSALYLCASSLAGTGTYEQYFGPGTRLTVT.

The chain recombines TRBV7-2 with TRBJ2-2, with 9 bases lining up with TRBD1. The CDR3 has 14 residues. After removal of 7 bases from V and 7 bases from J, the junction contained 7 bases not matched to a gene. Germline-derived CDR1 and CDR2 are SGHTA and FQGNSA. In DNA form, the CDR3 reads TGTGCCAGCAATCTACAGGGGGCGGGCGGGGAGCTGTTTTTT. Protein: CASNLQGAGGELFF.

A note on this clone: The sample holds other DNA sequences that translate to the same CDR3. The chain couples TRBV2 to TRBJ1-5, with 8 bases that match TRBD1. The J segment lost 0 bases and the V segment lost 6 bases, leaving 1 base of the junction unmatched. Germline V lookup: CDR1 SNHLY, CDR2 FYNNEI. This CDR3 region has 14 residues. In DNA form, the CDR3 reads TGTGCCAGCAGGGACAGGGCTAGCAATCAGCCCCAGCATTTT. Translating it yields CASRDRASNQPQHF.

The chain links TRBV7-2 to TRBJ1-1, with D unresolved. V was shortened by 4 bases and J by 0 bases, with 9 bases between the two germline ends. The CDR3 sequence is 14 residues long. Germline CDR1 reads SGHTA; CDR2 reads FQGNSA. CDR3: CASSSSTLNTEAFF. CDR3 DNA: TGTGCCAGCAGCTCTAGTACACTGAACACTGAAGCTTTCTTT. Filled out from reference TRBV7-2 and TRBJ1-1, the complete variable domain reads GAGVSQSPSNKVTEKGKDVELRCDPISGHTALYWYRQSLGQGLEFLIYFQGNSAPDKSGLPSDRFSAERTGGSVSTLTIQRTQQEDSAVYLCASSSSTLNTEAFFGQGTRLTVV.

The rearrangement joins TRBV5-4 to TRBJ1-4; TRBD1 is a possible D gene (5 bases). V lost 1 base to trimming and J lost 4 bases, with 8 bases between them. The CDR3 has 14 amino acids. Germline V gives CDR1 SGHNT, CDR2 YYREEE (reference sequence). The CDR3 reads CASSLKQDNEKLFF. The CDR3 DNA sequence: TGTGCCAGCAGCTTGAAACAGGATAATGAAAAACTGTTTTTT.

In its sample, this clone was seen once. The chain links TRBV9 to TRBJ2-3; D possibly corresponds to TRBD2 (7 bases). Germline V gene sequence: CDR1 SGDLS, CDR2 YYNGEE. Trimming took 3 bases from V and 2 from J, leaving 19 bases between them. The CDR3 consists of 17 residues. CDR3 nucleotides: TGTGCCAGCAGCGACGACAGAGGGGGGGTTGCCACAGATACGCAGTATTTT. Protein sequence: CASSDDRGGVATDTQYF.

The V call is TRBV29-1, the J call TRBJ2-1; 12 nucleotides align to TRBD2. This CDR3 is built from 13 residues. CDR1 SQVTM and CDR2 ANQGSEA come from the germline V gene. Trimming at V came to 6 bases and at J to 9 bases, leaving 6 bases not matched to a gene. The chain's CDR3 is CSVLGLAGIEQFF. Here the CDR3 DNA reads TGCAGCGTCCTAGGACTAGCGGGGATTGAGCAGTTCTTC.

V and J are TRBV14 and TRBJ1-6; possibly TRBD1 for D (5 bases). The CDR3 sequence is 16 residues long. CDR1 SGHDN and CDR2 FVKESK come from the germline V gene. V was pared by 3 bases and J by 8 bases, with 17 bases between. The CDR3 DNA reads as TGTGCCAGCAGCCAGCGTACAGGTTCTACCGATTCACCCCTCCACTTT. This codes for CASSQRTGSTDSPLHF.

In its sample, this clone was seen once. The DNA for the CDR3 is TGTGCCTGGAGTGAATTTGAGGGGACAGTTCGGTATCGTAGTTCACCCCTCCACTTT. Translated, it gives CAWSEFEGTVRYRSSPLHF. The V call is TRBV30, the J call TRBJ1-6, with 7 bases identical to TRBD1. This CDR3 comprises 19 residues. Per the germline V gene, CDR1 is GTSNPN and CDR2 is SVGIG (reference sequence). Trimming at V came to 1 base and at J to 9 bases, leaving 21 bases not matched to a gene.

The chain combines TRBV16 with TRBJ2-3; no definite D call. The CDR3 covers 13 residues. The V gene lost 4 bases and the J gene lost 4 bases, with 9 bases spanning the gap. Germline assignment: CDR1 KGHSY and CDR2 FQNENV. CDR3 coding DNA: TGTGCCAGCAGCCCATTGATAGCAGATACGCAGTATTTT. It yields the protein CASSPLIADTQYF.

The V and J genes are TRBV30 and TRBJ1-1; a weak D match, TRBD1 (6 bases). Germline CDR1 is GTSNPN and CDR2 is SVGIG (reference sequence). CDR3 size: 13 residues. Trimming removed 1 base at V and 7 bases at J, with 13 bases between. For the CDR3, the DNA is TGTGCCTGGAGTGGACAGGCTACCTTTGAAGCTTTCTTT. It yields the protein CAWSGQATFEAFF. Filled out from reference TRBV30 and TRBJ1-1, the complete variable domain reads SQTIHQWPATLVQPVGSPLSLECTVEGTSNPNLYWYRQAAGRGLQLLFYSVGIGQISSEVPQNLSASRPQDRQFILSSKKLLLSDSGFYLCAWSGQATFEAFFGQGTRLTVV.